These 28 T cell receptor beta chains came from one sample sequenced in a study of T cells in severe cutaneous drug reactions. The patients sequenced had a carbamazepine-induced Stevens-Johnson syndrome or toxic epidermal necrolysis reaction. TCR subtype-specific primers in iRepertoire multiplex PCR prepared libraries for bulk and single-cell sequencing. TCRdb reanalyzed the multiplex PCR reads and collapses them to one entry per CDR3 protein, without DNA. The sample has roughly 10,000 distinct CDR3 sequences, and its top ten clones hold under 25%. The sample taken for sequencing was cells from a skin blister. Receptors were obtained from a human donor with Stevens-Johnson syndrome, a severe cutaneous drug reaction.

This clonotype is medium-sized by frequency. This chain joins TRBV20-1 and TRBJ2-5; TCRdb returns TRBD1, unconfirmable since there is no DNA. There are 16 residues in the CDR3. CDR1 DFQATT and CDR2 SNEGSKA come from the germline V gene (reference sequence). The CDR3 loop reads CSARTQQGRMQETQYF.

The J gene is TRBJ2-1, the V gene TRBV20-1; with no DNA, the TCRdb D assignment of TRBD2 cannot be verified. The CDR3 runs 13 residues. CDR1 and CDR2 from the germline V gene are DFQATT and SNEGSKA (reference sequence). CDR3 sequence: CSARRPYGDEQFF.

The chain has TRBV29-1 and TRBJ2-3; as DNA is missing, the TRBD2 call by TCRdb cannot be tested. The CDR3 is 14 amino acids. Germline-derived CDR1 and CDR2 are SQVTM and ANQGSEA. The CDR3 here is CSVLGGSIADTQYF.

The chain uses TRBV20-1 and TRBJ2-1; TCRdb names TRBD1, which stays unverified in the absence of DNA. Germline values: CDR1 DFQATT, CDR2 SNEGSKA (reference sequence). CDR3 size: 14 residues. The CDR3 reads CSAHGNARTNEQFF.

The chain employs TRBV29-1 and TRBJ2-7; TCRdb reports TRBD1, a call that lacks DNA to check it against. The CDR3 is 14 residues long. The germline V gene encodes CDR1 SQVTM and CDR2 ANQGSEA. CDR3 in amino acids: CSVERDREAGEQYF.

The chain links TRBV13 to TRBJ2-7; TCRdb names TRBD2, which stays unverified in the absence of DNA. The CDR3 runs 15 residues. Germline-derived CDR1 and CDR2 are PRHDT and FYEKMQ (reference sequence). CDR3 loop: CASSQAGLSSYEQYF.

This clonotype counts as medium-sized by frequency. The V call is TRBV20-1, the J call TRBJ2-1; as DNA is missing, the TRBD2 call by TCRdb cannot be tested. Germline V gene data show CDR1 as DFQATT and CDR2 as SNEGSKA (reference sequence). The CDR3 totals 12 residues. The CDR3 protein is CSADSSRHEQFF.

This chain links TRBV18 with TRBJ1-2; TCRdb calls TRBD1, which cannot be checked without DNA. Per the germline V gene, CDR1 is KGHSH and CDR2 is LQKENI. The CDR3 contains 14 residues. The CDR3 loop is CASSLGTGDYGYTF.

This clonotype counts as medium-sized (0.01 to 0.1%) by frequency. The genes are TRBV20-1 and TRBJ2-1; TCRdb outputs TRBD2, but without DNA this stays unchecked. The CDR3 is made up of 15 amino acids. Germline loops: CDR1 DFQATT, CDR2 SNEGSKA (reference sequence). CDR3 residues: CSARDFTSSYNEQFF.

The chain recombines TRBV20-1 with TRBJ2-1; TCRdb reports TRBD2, a call that lacks DNA to check it against. The length of the CDR3 is 15 residues. From germline, CDR1 is DFQATT and CDR2 SNEGSKA (reference sequence). CDR3 residues: CSAREVTSGMDEQFF.

The chain is built from TRBV20-1 and TRBJ2-1. The CDR3 extends over 14 amino acids. In germline, CDR1 is DFQATT, CDR2 SNEGSKA (reference sequence). The CDR3 here is CSSKKADDYNEQFF.

The J gene is TRBJ2-1, the V gene TRBV20-1; the D gene TCRdb calls, TRBD2, cannot be checked with no DNA. This CDR3 has 13 amino acids. Germline CDR1 DFQATT, CDR2 SNEGSKA (reference sequence). CDR3 region: CSARDVAGGMQFF.

Judged by frequency, this clonotype is medium-sized. This chain links TRBV20-1 with TRBJ2-2; TCRdb selects TRBD2, and the lack of DNA leaves this call unchecked. CDR1 is DFQATT and CDR2 is SNEGSKA in the germline V gene (reference sequence). The CDR3 has 16 amino acids. This CDR3 reads CSASWLAGPNTGELFF.

The chain links TRBV29-1 to TRBJ2-3; checking the TCRdb D call of TRBD2 is not possible without DNA. The CDR3 covers 13 residues. Germline lookup yields CDR1 SQVTM and CDR2 ANQGSEA. CDR3 loop: CSVVSVSSDTQYF.

Frequency places this clonotype as medium-sized. This chain connects TRBV6-2 or TRBV6-3 to TRBJ2-7. Germline CDR1 reads MNHEY; CDR2 reads SVGEGT. CDR3 size: 12 residues. CDR3 sequence: CASSYSRYEQYF.

The chain has TRBV20-1 and TRBJ2-5; the TRBD1 assignment by TCRdb is unverifiable without DNA. The germline gives CDR1 DFQATT, CDR2 SNEGSKA (reference sequence). The CDR3 covers 14 residues. Here the CDR3 reads CSAWDRGGQETQYF.

V usage is TRBV20-1 and J usage is TRBJ2-2. The germline CDR1 and CDR2 sequences are DFQATT and SNEGSKA (reference sequence). This CDR3 spans 12 amino acids. The CDR3 sequence: CSARELSPGLFF.

The genes are TRBV20-1 and TRBJ1-3. Germline CDR1 is DFQATT and CDR2 is SNEGSKA (reference sequence). The CDR3 runs 16 residues. CDR3 sequence reads: CSARDLLGGPGNTIYF.

This clonotype is identified as large from frequency. The genes are TRBV27 and TRBJ2-7; the TRBD1 assignment by TCRdb is unverifiable without DNA. The CDR3 is made up of 15 amino acids. Germline V gene lookup returns CDR1 MNHEY and CDR2 SMNVEV (reference sequence). The CDR3 sequence: CASSLRDRNLYEQYF.

The chain joins TRBV29-1 to TRBJ2-5; absent DNA, TCRdb's TRBD1 call cannot be checked. The CDR3 has 13 amino acids. Germline V gives CDR1 SQVTM, CDR2 ANQGSEA. CDR3 region: CSVDRDVLEAQYF.

The rearrangement uses TRBV29-1 and TRBJ2-3; no DNA is available, so the TRBD1 call from TCRdb remains unchecked. From germline, CDR1 is SQVTM and CDR2 ANQGSEA. The CDR3 length is 13 residues. The CDR3 here is CSVDRGPADTQYF.

The V call is TRBV20-1, the J call TRBJ2-7; the D call of TRBD2 rests on TCRdb alone, since no DNA is present to check it. Germline-derived CDR1 and CDR2 are DFQATT and SNEGSKA (reference sequence). The CDR3 contains 15 residues. The CDR3 region is CSASIGLAADYEQYF.

The chain employs TRBV20-1 and TRBJ1-6; as DNA is missing, the TRBD1 call by TCRdb cannot be tested. The CDR3 runs 13 residues. Germline CDR1 is DFQATT and CDR2 is SNEGSKA (reference sequence). The CDR3 loop reads CSARDRVNSPLHF.

The V gene is TRBV20-1, the J gene TRBJ2-7; the TRBD1 assignment by TCRdb is unverifiable without DNA. The germline CDR1 and CDR2 sequences are DFQATT and SNEGSKA (reference sequence). The length of the CDR3 is 14 residues. Here the CDR3 reads CSAQGGDRPYEQYF.

The chain employs TRBV29-1 and TRBJ2-7; the TCRdb D gene call, TRBD2, has no DNA to confirm it. The CDR3 covers 14 residues. Germline loops: CDR1 SQVTM, CDR2 ANQGSEA. The CDR3 is CSVELAGEGYEQYF.

This chain uses TRBV20-1 with TRBJ2-1; TCRdb's D call, TRBD1, is unchecked because there is no DNA. CDR1 DFQATT and CDR2 SNEGSKA come from the germline V gene (reference sequence). The CDR3 runs to 15 residues. The CDR3 spells CSARDQWPRGGEQFF.

V gene TRBV29-1 combines with J gene TRBJ2-1; with no DNA, the TCRdb D assignment of TRBD2 cannot be verified. The V gene's germline CDR1 is SQVTM and CDR2 ANQGSEA. The CDR3 length is 14 residues. The CDR3: CSVESVVRLAVQFF.

The chain recombines TRBV20-1 with TRBJ2-1; TCRdb designates TRBD2, a call that cannot be tested without DNA. In germline, CDR1 is DFQATT, CDR2 SNEGSKA (reference sequence). CDR3 length: 18 amino acids. CDR3 sequence reads: CSARDPTGSGRNYNEQFF.